These 19 T cell receptor beta chains were all obtained from the same sample, sequenced in a study of graft-versus-host responses after intestinal transplantation. The data were produced by immunoSEQ multiplex PCR, yet TCRdb's version contains in-frame clones alone and is incomplete. This sample carries over 9,000 clones, 25% to 30% of them seen once, and the ten largest clones take around 3%. Sequencing used alloreactive CD4+ T cells from a mixed lymphocyte reaction culture, obtained before intestinal transplant. Stated subset: CFSE-low proliferating T cells sorted from roughly 6-day pre-transplant mixed lymphocyte reaction (GvH or HvG direction). The receptors here all came from a human patient who received an intestinal transplant.

The chain combines TRBV27 with TRBJ1-5; D gene uncertain. CDR3 length: 15 amino acids. The V gene lost 3 bases and the J gene lost 0 bases, with 9 bases spanning the gap. From germline, CDR1 is MNHEY and CDR2 SMNVEV (reference sequence). The CDR3 DNA is TGTGCCAGCAGTTTTGGACCCCGTAGCAATCAGCCCCAGCATTTT. This sequence encodes CASSFGPRSNQPQHF.

V is TRBV6-5 and J is TRBJ2-3; D gene uncertain. Per germline, CDR1 MNHEY and CDR2 SVGAGI. V lost 2 bases and J lost 4, with 10 bases in between. CDR3 length equals 14 residues. The CDR3 DNA sequence: TGTGCCAGCAGTTACACGGCGTTCGCAGATACGCAGTATTTT. Its translation is CASSYTAFADTQYF.

The CDR3 sequence: CASRKTGTGFYEQYF. In DNA, the CDR3 is TGTGCCAGCAGGAAAACCGGGACAGGGTTTTACGAGCAGTACTTC. This chain joins TRBV6-5 and TRBJ2-7, with TRBD1 identical over 9 bases. This CDR3 is built from 15 residues. V was pared by 6 bases and J by 4 bases, with 10 bases of the junction left unmatched. CDR1 and CDR2 from the germline V gene are MNHEY and SVGAGI.

The V gene is TRBV4-1, the J gene TRBJ2-7, with D perhaps TRBD2 (6 bases). Germline V gene sequence: CDR1 MGHRA, CDR2 YSYEKL. V was pared by 5 bases and J by 1 base, with 18 bases between. The CDR3 is made up of 16 amino acids. The chain's CDR3 is CASSLGAGILSYEQYF. CDR3 DNA sequence: TGCGCCAGCAGCTTAGGAGCGGGCATCCTATCCTACGAGCAGTACTTC.

This clone rates as medium-sized (0.01 to 0.1%). V is TRBV15 and J is TRBJ2-7, with a tentative D call TRBD1 (5 bases). V was cut by 6 bases and J by 3 bases, with 12 bases left in between. CDR3 size: 13 residues. CDR1 is LNHNV and CDR2 is YYDKDF in the germline V gene (reference sequence). The CDR3 loop reads CATRPTEDYEQYF. In DNA form, the CDR3 reads TGTGCCACCAGACCGACAGAAGACTACGAGCAGTACTTC.

This clone showed up just a few times. The chain is built from TRBV9 and TRBJ2-3, with 9 bases identical to TRBD2. This CDR3 spans 15 amino acids. The germline V gene encodes CDR1 SGDLS and CDR2 YYNGEE. V was pared by 0 bases and J by 1 base, with 0 bases of the junction left unmatched. CDR3 sequence: CASSVGTSGTDTQYF. The CDR3 bases are TGTGCCAGCAGCGTAGGGACTAGCGGCACAGATACGCAGTATTTT. Drawing the rest from reference TRBV9 and TRBJ2-3, the complete variable domain is DSGVTQTPKHLITATGQRVTLRCSPRSGDLSVYWYQQSLDQGLQFLIQYYNGEERAKGNILERFSAQQFPDLHSELNLSSLELGDSALYFCASSVGTSGTDTQYFGPGTRLTVL.

This clone is classed as medium-sized. V and J are TRBV11-3 and TRBJ2-1; 10 bases are a match to TRBD2. J lost 10 bases, V lost 4 bases, and 13 bases had no gene match. Germline V gene sequence: CDR1 SGHNT, CDR2 YENEEA. The CDR3 consists of 16 residues. CDR3 DNA sequence: TGTGCCAGCAGCTCAGAAATTTCTAGCGGGAGTAGGGAGCAGTTCTTC. Translated, it gives CASSSEISSGSREQFF. The variable domain in full, with the rest retrieved from reference TRBV11-3 and TRBJ2-1, is EAGVVQSPRYKIIEKKQPVAFWCNPISGHNTLYWYLQNLGQGPELLIRYENEEAVDDSQLPKDRFSAERLKGVDSTLKIQPAELGDSAVYLCASSSEISSGSREQFFGPGTRLTVL.

The rearrangement uses TRBV10-1 and TRBJ2-6; D unclear. The CDR3 length is 19 residues. Germline V gene sequence: CDR1 WNHNN, CDR2 SYGVQD (reference sequence). V was trimmed by 5 bases and J by 5 bases, leaving 25 bases between them. The CDR3 bases are TGCGCCAGCAGTTTATTACTAAGATCGCAACAAAGTCGGGCCAACGTCCTGACTTTC. It encodes CASSLLLRSQQSRANVLTF.

The chain carries TRBV29-1 and TRBJ1-1, with D perhaps TRBD1 (5 bases). V was shortened by 4 bases and J by 1 base, with 10 bases between the two germline ends. Germline V gives CDR1 SQVTM, CDR2 ANQGSEA. This CDR3 has 13 amino acids. The CDR3 region is CSVVGGPNTEAFF. In DNA, the CDR3 is TGCAGCGTTGTGGGGGGTCCGAACACTGAAGCTTTCTTT.

The table lists this clone with a few counts. This chain connects TRBV5-1 to TRBJ2-7, with D possibly called TRBD1 or TRBD2 (6 bases each). Trimming took off 4 bases at V and 0 bases at J, with 14 bases between the two ends. Germline values: CDR1 SGHRS, CDR2 YFSETQ. The CDR3 runs to 15 residues. In DNA form, the CDR3 reads TGCGCCAGCAGCGCGGGACATACCAACTCCTACGAGCAGTACTTC. This gives the protein CASSAGHTNSYEQYF. The whole variable domain, remainder taken from reference TRBV5-1 and TRBJ2-7, is KAGVTQTPRYLIKTRGQQVTLSCSPISGHRSVSWYQQTPGQGLQFLFEYFSETQRNKGNFPGRFSGRQFSNSRSEMNVSTLELGDSALYLCASSAGHTNSYEQYFGPGTRLTVT.

The chain joins TRBV6-5 to TRBJ1-5; tentative D call: TRBD1 (6 bases). Germline V gene data show CDR1 as MNHEY and CDR2 as SVGAGI. Trimming took off 7 bases at V and 0 bases at J, with 13 bases between the two ends. The CDR3 has 15 residues. CDR3 DNA sequence: TGTGCCAGCACTACGGGGGGCTATAGCAATCAGCCCCAGCATTTT. The encoded protein is CASTTGGYSNQPQHF.

The rearrangement uses TRBV19 and TRBJ2-7; the match to TRBD1 covers 9 bases. Germline assignment: CDR1 LNHDA and CDR2 SQIVND (reference sequence). The CDR3 runs 14 residues. V gave up 5 bases and J gave up 6 bases; unmatched junction bases: 8. The CDR3 sequence is CASSLGTGGFEQYF. CDR3 sequence (DNA): TGTGCCAGTAGTCTCGGCACAGGGGGCTTCGAGCAGTACTTC.

V usage is TRBV27 and J usage is TRBJ2-1; D gene ambiguous. V lost 8 bases and J lost 4, with 12 bases in between. Germline V gene sequence: CDR1 MNHEY, CDR2 SMNVEV (reference sequence). The CDR3 spans 13 residues. The DNA of the CDR3 is TGTGCCAGCGGCTCAACATTATACAATGAGCAGTTCTTC. It translates to CASGSTLYNEQFF.

A few counts support this clone. The chain has TRBV9 and TRBJ2-7, with D tentatively TRBD1 (7 bases). This CDR3 contains 17 residues. Germline values: CDR1 SGDLS, CDR2 YYNGEE. V was pared by 4 bases and J by 2 bases, with 22 bases between. The CDR3 reads CASSQVTWEDRPYEQYF. CDR3 coding DNA: TGTGCCAGCAGCCAAGTGACGTGGGAGGACAGGCCCTACGAGCAGTACTTC. The full variable domain, completed using reference TRBV9 and TRBJ2-7, is DSGVTQTPKHLITATGQRVTLRCSPRSGDLSVYWYQQSLDQGLQFLIQYYNGEERAKGNILERFSAQQFPDLHSELNLSSLELGDSALYFCASSQVTWEDRPYEQYFGPGTRLTVT.

A word on this clone: A junction end diverges from the germline sequence, so it may reflect a read error. This sequence joins TRBV7-9 and TRBJ2-7, with TRBD2 identical over 8 bases. The CDR3 extends over 13 amino acids. Per germline, CDR1 SEHNR and CDR2 FQNEAQ (reference sequence). The CDR3 coding sequence is TGTGCCACCAGCACTAGCGGAAGTTACGAGCAGTACTTC. This codes for CATSTSGSYEQYF.

The gene calls are TRBV7-9 and TRBJ2-1, with 12 bases matching TRBD1. CDR3 length equals 16 residues. Germline values: CDR1 SEHNR, CDR2 FQNEAQ (reference sequence). Trimming cost V 6 bases and J 10 bases; bases outside gene matches: 13. This CDR3 is CASSLPRGQGAEEQFF. DNA for the CDR3: TGTGCCAGCAGTCTTCCGAGGGGACAGGGGGCTGAAGAGCAGTTCTTC.

Judged by abundance, this clone is medium-sized. This chain joins TRBV4-1 and TRBJ2-7; 8 bases are shared with TRBD1. The CDR3 totals 15 residues. J lost 3 bases, V lost 0 bases, and 4 bases had no gene match. Germline V lookup: CDR1 MGHRA, CDR2 YSYEKL. The DNA for the CDR3 is TGCGCCAGCAGCCAAGACTGGACAGGGTTCTACGAGCAGTACTTC. Protein product: CASSQDWTGFYEQYF.

A few counts support this clone. Compared with germline, one end of the junction differs, possibly owing to a read error. The chain is built from TRBV13 and TRBJ2-7; D is possibly TRBD1 or TRBD2 (6 bases each). Per the germline V gene, CDR1 is PRHDT and CDR2 is FYEKMQ (reference sequence). The CDR3 loop spans 15 amino acids. In DNA form, the CDR3 reads TGCGCCAGCAGCCAGGGGCCGCGGGACGGCTACGAGCAGTACTTC. As protein: CASSQGPRDGYEQYF.

About this clone itself: This may come from a read error, since a much larger clone is one base off. The J gene is TRBJ1-2, the V gene TRBV7-7; D might be TRBD1 (6 bases). Germline V gene sequence: CDR1 SSHAT, CDR2 FNYEAQ (reference sequence). The CDR3 is 16 residues long. The CDR3 loop reads CASSLVPEGGNYGYTF. Here the CDR3 DNA reads TGTGCTAGCAGCTTAGTACCCGAAGGGGGTAACTATGGCTACACCTTC.